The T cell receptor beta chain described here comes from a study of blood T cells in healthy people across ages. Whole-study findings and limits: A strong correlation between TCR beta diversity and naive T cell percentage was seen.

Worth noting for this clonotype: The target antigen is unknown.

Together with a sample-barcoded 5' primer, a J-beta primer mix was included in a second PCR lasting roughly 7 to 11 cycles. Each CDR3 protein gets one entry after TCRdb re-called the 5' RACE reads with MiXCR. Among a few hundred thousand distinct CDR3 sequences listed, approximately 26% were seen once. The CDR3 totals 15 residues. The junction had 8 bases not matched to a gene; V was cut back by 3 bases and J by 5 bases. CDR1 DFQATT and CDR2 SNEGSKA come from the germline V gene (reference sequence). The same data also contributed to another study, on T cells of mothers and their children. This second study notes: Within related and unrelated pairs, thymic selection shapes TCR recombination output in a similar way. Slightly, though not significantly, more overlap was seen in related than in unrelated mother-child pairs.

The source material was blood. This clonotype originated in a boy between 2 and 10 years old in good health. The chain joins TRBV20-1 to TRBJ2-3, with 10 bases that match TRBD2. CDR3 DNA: TGCAGTGCTAGCAGTCTAGCGGGGGATAAAGATACGCAGTATTTT. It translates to CSASSLAGDKDTQYF.